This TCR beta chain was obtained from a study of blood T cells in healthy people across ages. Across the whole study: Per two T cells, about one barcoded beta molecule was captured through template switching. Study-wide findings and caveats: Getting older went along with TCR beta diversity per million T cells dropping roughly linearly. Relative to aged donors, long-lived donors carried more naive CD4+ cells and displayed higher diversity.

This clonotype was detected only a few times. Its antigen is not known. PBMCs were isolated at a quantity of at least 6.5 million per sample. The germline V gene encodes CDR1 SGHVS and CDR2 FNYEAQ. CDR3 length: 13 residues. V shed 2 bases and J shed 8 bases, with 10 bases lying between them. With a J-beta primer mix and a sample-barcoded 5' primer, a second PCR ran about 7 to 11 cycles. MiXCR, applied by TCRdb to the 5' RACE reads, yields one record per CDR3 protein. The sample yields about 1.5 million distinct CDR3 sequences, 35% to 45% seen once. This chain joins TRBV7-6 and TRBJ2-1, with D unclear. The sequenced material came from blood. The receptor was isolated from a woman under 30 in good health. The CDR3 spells CASSLFSGDEQFF. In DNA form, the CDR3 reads TGTGCCAGCAGCTTATTTTCCGGAGATGAGCAGTTCTTC. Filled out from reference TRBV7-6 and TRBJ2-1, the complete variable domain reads GAGVSQSPRYKVTKRGQDVALRCDPISGHVSLYWYRQALGQGPEFLTYFNYEAQQDKSGLPNDRFSAERPEGSISTLTIQRTEQRDSAMYRCASSLFSGDEQFFGPGTRLTVL.